What follows are 6 T cell receptor beta chains derived from one specimen sequenced in a study of T cell repertoires in cytomegalovirus infection. TCRdb recomputed calls from the reads with MiXCR, one row per CDR3 protein. The table shows approximately 990,000 distinct CDR3 sequences, with less than 35% occurring only once. No antigen has been identified for these receptors. The sequences come from cultured CD8+ T cells from PBMCs, collected from culture after CMV antigen stimulation. The source is a human donor in good health (CMV status not recorded). Some clones in this sample may be carry-over from other donors' samples.

This clonotype showed up just once. Compared with germline, one end of the junction differs, possibly owing to a read error. The chain combines TRBV7-4 with TRBJ1-1; D not resolved. Germline V CDR1 and CDR2: SGHVT, SQSDAQ. This CDR3 is built from 12 residues. CDR3 nucleotides: TGTGCCAACAGCTTAGAGAGTCCTGAAGCTTTCTTT. It yields the protein CANSLESPEAFF.

This sequence joins TRBV7-6 and TRBJ1-2, with D hard to call. V lost 4 bases, J lost 2 bases, and 11 bases lay in between. Looked up from germline, CDR1 is SGHVS and CDR2 is FNYEAQ. The CDR3 spans 14 residues. The DNA for the CDR3 is TGTGCCAGCAGCTATGTAGGTCCAAACTATGGCTACACCTTC. Protein sequence: CASSYVGPNYGYTF.

The gene calls are TRBV6-1 and TRBJ2-3; D might be TRBD1 (5 bases). CDR1 and CDR2 (germline): MNHNS, SASEGT. The CDR3 covers 12 residues. V shed 5 bases and J shed 6 bases, with 9 bases lying between them. For the CDR3, the DNA is TGTGCCAGCAGTCAAAAGGGGGATACGCAGTATTTT. Translation gives CASSQKGDTQYF.

This chain connects TRBV7-8 to TRBJ2-5; 10 nucleotides match TRBD2. The germline gives CDR1 SGHVS, CDR2 FQNEAQ. The V gene end was trimmed by 6 bases and the J gene end by 1 base; junction bases not matched to a gene: 8. CDR3 length equals 16 residues. In DNA form, the CDR3 reads TGTGCCAGCAGGCTCCGGTGGACTAGCGGCCAAGAGACCCAGTACTTC. Amino acids: CASRLRWTSGQETQYF.

The sample holds a few counts of this clonotype. The CDR3 region is CASSSAGRELFF. The DNA for the CDR3 is TGTGCCAGCAGCTCTGCAGGCCGGGAGCTGTTTTTT. The chain recombines TRBV13 with TRBJ2-2; D gene unclear. V lost 4 bases, J lost 9 bases, and 9 bases lay in between. Germline CDR1 is PRHDT and CDR2 is FYEKMQ (reference sequence). This CDR3 has 12 residues.

Note on this clonotype: This may come from a read error, since a much larger clone is one base off. This sequence joins TRBV7-9 and TRBJ2-5; D possibly matches TRBD1 or TRBD2 (5 bases each). The CDR3 totals 19 residues. Trimming shortened V by 8 bases and J by 5 bases, and 33 bases separated the two germline ends. Germline CDR1 reads SEHNR; CDR2 reads FQNEAQ (reference sequence). In DNA form, the CDR3 reads TGTGCCAGCGGCCTAGACCACCGGGACCTCAGGACGGTAGGGGAGACCCAGTACTTC. Translated: CASGLDHRDLRTVGETQYF.